Reported below is one TCR beta chain. Antigen: not known. This sample stems from a study of shared clonotypes between healthy human individuals. Measured with immunoSEQ multiplex PCR; TCRdb has only the in-frame clones, and not every one. The sample contains roughly 2,000,000 clones, about 95% of which appear only once. CD45RO negativity and positive selection for CCR7 defined naive CD8 cells, a population that excluded terminally differentiated effector memory CD45RA+ cells. Findings and limits, study-wide: Few donors limited the genetic and exposure-history diversity represented.

V was pared by 3 bases and J by 9 bases, with 12 bases between. Per germline, CDR1 LGHNT and CDR2 FRNRAP. This CDR3 comprises 13 residues. The chain uses TRBV12-5 and TRBJ2-1, with D unresolved. The specimen sequenced was naive CD8+ T cells sorted from blood. This clonotype was sampled from a man between 18 and 35 years old in good health. Here the CDR3 DNA reads TGTGCTAGTGGTTTCGGAGTGGGCAGTGAGCAGTTCTTC. Translating it yields CASGFGVGSEQFF.